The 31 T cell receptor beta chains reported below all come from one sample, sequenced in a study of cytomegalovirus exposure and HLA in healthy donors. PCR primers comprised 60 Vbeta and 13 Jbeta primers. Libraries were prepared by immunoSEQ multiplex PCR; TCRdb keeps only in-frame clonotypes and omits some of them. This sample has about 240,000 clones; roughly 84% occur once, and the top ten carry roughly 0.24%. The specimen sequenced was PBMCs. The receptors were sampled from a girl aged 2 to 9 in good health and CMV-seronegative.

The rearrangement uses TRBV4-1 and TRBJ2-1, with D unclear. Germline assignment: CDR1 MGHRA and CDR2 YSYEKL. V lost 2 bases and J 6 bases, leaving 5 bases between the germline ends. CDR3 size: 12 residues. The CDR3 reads CASSQPSNEQFF. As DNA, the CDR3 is TGCGCCAGCAGCCAACCTTCCAATGAGCAGTTCTTC.

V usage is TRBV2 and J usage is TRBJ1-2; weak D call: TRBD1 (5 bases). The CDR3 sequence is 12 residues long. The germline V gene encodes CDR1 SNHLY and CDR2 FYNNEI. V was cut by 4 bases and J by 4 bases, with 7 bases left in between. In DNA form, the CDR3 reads TGTGCCAGCAGTGTACAGGTCTATGGCTACACCTTC. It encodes CASSVQVYGYTF.

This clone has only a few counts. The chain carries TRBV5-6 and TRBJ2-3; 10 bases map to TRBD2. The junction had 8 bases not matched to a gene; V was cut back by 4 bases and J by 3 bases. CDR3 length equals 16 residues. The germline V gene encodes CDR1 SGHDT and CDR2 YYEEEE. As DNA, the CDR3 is TGTGCCAGCAGCCTGAGGACTAGCGGTAGGACAGATACGCAGTATTTT. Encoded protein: CASSLRTSGRTDTQYF. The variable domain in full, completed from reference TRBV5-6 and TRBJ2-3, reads DAGVTQSPTHLIKTRGQQVTLRCSPKSGHDTVSWYQQALGQGPQFIFQYYEEEERQRGNFPDRFSGHQFPNYSSELNVNALLLGDSALYLCASSLRTSGRTDTQYFGPGTRLTVL.

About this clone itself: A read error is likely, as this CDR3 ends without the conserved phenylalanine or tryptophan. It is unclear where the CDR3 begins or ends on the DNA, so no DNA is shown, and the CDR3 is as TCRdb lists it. CDR3 in amino acids: CASSPTKGI. The rearrangement links TRBV9 to TRBJ1-4. The CDR3 comprises 9 residues, both ends counted. The V gene's germline CDR1 is SGDLS and CDR2 YYNGEE.

The CDR3 coding sequence is TGCGCCAGCAGCCACTACGACAGGGGGACTGAAGCTTTCTTT. Protein sequence: CASSHYDRGTEAFF. The chain links TRBV4-1 to TRBJ1-1, with TRBD1 identical over 9 bases. The CDR3 runs to 14 residues. Germline V gene lookup returns CDR1 MGHRA and CDR2 YSYEKL. Trimming at V came to 3 bases and at J to 5 bases, leaving 4 bases not matched to a gene.

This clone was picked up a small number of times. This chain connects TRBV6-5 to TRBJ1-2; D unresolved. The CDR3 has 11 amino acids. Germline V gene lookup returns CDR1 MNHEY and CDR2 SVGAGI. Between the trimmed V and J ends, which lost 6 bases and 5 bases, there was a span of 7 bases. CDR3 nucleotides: TGTGCCAGCAGACAGCCTTATGGCTACACCTTC. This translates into CASRQPYGYTF.

As DNA, the CDR3 is TGTGCCAGCAGCAAAGACGGGAGGGGGGCGGCCAAAAACATTCAGTACTTC. It yields the protein CASSKDGRGAAKNIQYF. The J gene is TRBJ2-4, the V gene TRBV21-1; TRBD2 is the table's D call and was not checked against the DNA. TRBV21-1 is a pseudogene locus. CDR3 size: 17 residues.

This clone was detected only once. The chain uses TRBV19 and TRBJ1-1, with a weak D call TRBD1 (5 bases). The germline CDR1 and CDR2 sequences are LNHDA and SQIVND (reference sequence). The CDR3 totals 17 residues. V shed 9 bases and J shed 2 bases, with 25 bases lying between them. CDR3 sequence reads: CASRFELGVMKNTEAFF. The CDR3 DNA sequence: TGTGCCAGCAGGTTCGAGCTAGGGGTGATGAAAAACACTGAAGCTTTCTTT.

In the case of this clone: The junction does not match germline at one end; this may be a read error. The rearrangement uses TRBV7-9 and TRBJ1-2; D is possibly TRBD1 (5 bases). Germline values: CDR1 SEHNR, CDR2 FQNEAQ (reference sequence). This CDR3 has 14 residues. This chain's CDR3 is CSSSDITGVYGYTF. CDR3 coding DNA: TGTTCCAGCAGCGATATCACGGGGGTCTATGGCTACACCTTC.

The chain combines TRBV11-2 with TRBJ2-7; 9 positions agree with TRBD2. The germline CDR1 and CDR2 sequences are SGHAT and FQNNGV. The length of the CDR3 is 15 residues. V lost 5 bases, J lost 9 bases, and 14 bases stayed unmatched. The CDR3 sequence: CASSPPGGRGGGQYF. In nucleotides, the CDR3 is TGTGCCAGCAGCCCTCCGGGCGGGAGGGGTGGAGGGCAGTACTTC.

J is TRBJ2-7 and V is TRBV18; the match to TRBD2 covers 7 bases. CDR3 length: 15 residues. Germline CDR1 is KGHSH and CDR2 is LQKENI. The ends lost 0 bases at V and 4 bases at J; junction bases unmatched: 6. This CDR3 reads CASSPPSREAYEQYF. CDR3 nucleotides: TGTGCCAGCTCACCACCTTCTCGGGAGGCTTACGAGCAGTACTTC.

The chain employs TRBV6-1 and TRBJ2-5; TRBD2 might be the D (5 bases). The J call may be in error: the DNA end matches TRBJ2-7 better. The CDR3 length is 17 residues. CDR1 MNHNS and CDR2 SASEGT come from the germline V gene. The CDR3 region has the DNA TGTGCCAGCAGTGAAGTGCCCCAGGACTGGAGCTCCTACGAGCAGTACTTC. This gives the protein CASSEVPQDWSSYEQYF.

The CDR3 sequence is CAWSVPGISNQPQHF. In DNA, the CDR3 is TGTGCCTGGAGTGTACCGGGGATAAGCAATCAGCCCCAGCATTTT. J is TRBJ1-5 and V is TRBV30; D gene unclear. The CDR3 spans 15 residues. Trimming shortened V by 0 bases and J by 1 base, and 10 bases separated the two germline ends. The germline CDR1 and CDR2 sequences are GTSNPN and SVGIG (reference sequence).

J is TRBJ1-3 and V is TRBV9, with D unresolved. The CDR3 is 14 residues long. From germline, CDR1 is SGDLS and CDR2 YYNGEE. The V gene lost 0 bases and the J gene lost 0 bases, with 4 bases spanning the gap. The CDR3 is CASSVGRSGNTIYF. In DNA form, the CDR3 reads TGTGCCAGCAGCGTAGGTCGCTCTGGAAACACCATATATTTT.

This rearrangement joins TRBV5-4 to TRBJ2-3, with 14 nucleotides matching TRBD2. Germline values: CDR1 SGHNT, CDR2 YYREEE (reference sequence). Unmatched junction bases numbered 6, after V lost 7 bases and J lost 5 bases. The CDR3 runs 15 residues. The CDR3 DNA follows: TGTGCCAGCCCGGGACTAGCGGGGGTTTTAGATACGCAGTATTTT. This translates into CASPGLAGVLDTQYF.

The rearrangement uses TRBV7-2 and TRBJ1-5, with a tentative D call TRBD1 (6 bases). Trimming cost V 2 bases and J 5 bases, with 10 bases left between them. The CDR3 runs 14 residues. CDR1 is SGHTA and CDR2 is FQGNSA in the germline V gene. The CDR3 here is CASSLTGLDQPQHF. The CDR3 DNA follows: TGTGCCAGCAGCTTAACAGGGCTCGATCAGCCCCAGCATTTT.

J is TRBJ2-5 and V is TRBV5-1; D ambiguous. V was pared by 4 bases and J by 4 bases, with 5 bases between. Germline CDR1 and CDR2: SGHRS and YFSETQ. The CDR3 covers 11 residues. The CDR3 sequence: CASSRVETQYF. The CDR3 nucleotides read TGCGCCAGCAGCAGAGTAGAGACCCAGTACTTC.

CDR3 sequence (DNA): TGTGCCAGCAGTCAACAGGGGCTCAATCAGCCCCAGCATTTT. Translating gives CASSQQGLNQPQHF. This chain uses TRBV2 with TRBJ1-5; TRBD1 matches 7 bases. Trimming removed 5 bases from V and 3 bases from J; junction bases left unmatched: 4. The CDR3 runs to 14 residues. The V gene's germline CDR1 is SNHLY and CDR2 FYNNEI. The full variable domain, with the rest looked up from reference TRBV2 and TRBJ1-5, is EPEVTQTPSHQVTQMGQEVILRCVPISNHLYFYWYRQILGQKVEFLVSFYNNEISEKSEIFDDQFSVERPDGSNFTLKIRSTKLEDSAMYFCASSQQGLNQPQHFGDGTRLSIL.

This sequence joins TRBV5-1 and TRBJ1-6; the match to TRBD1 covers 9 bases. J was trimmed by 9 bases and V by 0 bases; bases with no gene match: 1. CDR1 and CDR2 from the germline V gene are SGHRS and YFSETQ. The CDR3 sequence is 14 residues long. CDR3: CASSLETGGSPLHF. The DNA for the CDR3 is TGCGCCAGCAGCTTGGAGACAGGGGGTTCACCCCTCCACTTT.

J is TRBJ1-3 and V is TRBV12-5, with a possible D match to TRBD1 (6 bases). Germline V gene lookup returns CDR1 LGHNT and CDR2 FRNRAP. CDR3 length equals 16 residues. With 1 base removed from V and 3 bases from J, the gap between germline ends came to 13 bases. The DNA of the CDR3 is TGTGCTAGTGGTTTGGCGACAGGAGGAGGTGGAAACACCATATATTTT. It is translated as CASGLATGGGGNTIYF.

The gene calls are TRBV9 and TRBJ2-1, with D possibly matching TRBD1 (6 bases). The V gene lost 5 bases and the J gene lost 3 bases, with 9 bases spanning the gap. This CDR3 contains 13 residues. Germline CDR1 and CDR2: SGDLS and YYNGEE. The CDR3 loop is CASSGTNYNEQFF. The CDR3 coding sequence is TGTGCCAGCAGTGGGACAAACTACAATGAGCAGTTCTTC.

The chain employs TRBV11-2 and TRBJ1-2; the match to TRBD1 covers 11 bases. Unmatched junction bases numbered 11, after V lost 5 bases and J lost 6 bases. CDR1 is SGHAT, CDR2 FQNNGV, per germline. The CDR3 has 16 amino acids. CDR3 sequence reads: CASSPKTGTGGHGYTF. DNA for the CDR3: TGTGCCAGCAGCCCGAAGACCGGGACAGGGGGGCATGGCTACACCTTC. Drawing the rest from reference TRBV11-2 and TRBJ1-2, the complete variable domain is EAGVAQSPRYKIIEKRQSVAFWCNPISGHATLYWYQQILGQGPKLLIQFQNNGVVDDSQLPKDRFSAERLKGVDSTLKIQPAKLEDSAVYLCASSPKTGTGGHGYTFGSGTRLTVV.

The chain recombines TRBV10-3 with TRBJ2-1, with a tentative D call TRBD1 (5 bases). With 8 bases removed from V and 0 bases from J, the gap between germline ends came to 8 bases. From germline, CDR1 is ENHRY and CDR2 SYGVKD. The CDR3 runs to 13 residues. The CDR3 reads CAIGADSYNEQFF. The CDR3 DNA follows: TGTGCCATCGGGGCGGACTCCTACAATGAGCAGTTCTTC.

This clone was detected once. The CDR3 region has the DNA TGTGCCAGCAGTTCCCGGGACTGGAACACCGGGGAGCTGTTTTTT. It yields the protein CASSSRDWNTGELFF. V usage is TRBV27 and J usage is TRBJ2-2, with D possibly matching TRBD2 (6 bases). Looked up from germline, CDR1 is MNHEY and CDR2 is SMNVEV (reference sequence). V lost 4 bases to trimming and J lost 1 base, with 10 bases between them. This CDR3 spans 15 amino acids.

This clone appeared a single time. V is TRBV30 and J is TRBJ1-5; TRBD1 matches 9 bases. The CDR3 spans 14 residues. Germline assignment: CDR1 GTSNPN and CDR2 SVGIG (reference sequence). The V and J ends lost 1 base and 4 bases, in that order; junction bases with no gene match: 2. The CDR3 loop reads CAWSGGQGNQPQHF. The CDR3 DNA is TGTGCCTGGAGTGGGGGACAGGGTAATCAGCCCCAGCATTTT. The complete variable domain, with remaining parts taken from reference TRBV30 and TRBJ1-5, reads SQTIHQWPATLVQPVGSPLSLECTVEGTSNPNLYWYRQAAGRGLQLLFYSVGIGQISSEVPQNLSASRPQDRQFILSSKKLLLSDSGFYLCAWSGGQGNQPQHFGDGTRLSIL.

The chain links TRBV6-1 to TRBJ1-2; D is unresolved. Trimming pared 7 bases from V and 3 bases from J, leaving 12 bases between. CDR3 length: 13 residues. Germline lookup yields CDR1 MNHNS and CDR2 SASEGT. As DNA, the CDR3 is TGTGCCAGCACGGGAGTAACGGACTATGGCTACACCTTC. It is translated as CASTGVTDYGYTF.

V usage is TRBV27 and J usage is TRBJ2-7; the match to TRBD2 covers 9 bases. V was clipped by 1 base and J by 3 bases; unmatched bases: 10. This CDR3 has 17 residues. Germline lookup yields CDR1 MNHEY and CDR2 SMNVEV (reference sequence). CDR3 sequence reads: CASSLYSGGGAGYEQYF. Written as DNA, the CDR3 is TGTGCCAGCAGTTTATATTCGGGCGGGGGGGCTGGCTACGAGCAGTACTTC.

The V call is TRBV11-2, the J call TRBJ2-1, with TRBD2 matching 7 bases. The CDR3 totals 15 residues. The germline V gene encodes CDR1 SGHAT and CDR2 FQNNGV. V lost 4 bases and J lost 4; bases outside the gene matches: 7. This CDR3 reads CASSWFDGGYNEQFF. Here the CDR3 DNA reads TGTGCCAGCAGCTGGTTCGACGGGGGGTACAATGAGCAGTTCTTC.

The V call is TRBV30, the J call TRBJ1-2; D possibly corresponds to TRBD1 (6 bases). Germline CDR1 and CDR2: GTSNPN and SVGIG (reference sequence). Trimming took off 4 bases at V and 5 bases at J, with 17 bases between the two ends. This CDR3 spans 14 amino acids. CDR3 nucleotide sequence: TGTGCCTGGACCACGGACAGTGGTCCATATGGCTACACCTTC. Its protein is CAWTTDSGPYGYTF.

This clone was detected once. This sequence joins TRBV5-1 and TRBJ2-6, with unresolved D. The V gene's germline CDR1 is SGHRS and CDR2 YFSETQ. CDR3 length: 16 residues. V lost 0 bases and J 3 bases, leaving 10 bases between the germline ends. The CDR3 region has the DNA TGCGCCAGCAGCTTGGAACAGACGAGTGGGGCCAACGTCCTGACTTTC. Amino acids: CASSLEQTSGANVLTF.

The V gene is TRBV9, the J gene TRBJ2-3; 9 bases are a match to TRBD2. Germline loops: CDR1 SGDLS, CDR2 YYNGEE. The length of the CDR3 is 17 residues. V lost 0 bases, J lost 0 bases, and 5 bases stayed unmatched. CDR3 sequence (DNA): TGTGCCAGCAGCGTAGATTTGACTAGCGGCAGCACAGATACGCAGTATTTT. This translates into CASSVDLTSGSTDTQYF.